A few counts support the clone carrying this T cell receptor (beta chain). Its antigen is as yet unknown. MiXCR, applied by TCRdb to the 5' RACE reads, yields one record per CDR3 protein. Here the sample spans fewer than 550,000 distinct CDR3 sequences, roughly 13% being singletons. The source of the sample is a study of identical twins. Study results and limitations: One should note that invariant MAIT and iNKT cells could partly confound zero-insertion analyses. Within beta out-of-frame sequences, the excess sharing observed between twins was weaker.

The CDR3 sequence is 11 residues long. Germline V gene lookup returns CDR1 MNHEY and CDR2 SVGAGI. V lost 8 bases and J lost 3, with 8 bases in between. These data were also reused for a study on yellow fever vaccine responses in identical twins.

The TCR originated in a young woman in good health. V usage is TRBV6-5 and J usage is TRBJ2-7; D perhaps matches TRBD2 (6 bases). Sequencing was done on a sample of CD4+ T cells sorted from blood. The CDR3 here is CASRDFYEQYF. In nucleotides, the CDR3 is TGTGCCAGCCGGGACTTCTACGAGCAGTACTTC.